This is a list of T cell receptor beta chains from one sample in a study of shared clonotypes between healthy human individuals. Assay: immunoSEQ multiplex PCR; the TCRdb copy retains only in-frame clones and omits some. The table lists over a million clones, approximately 98% of them singletons. The source material was naive CD4+ T cells sorted from blood. The receptors originated from a man aged 25 to 40 in good health. The CDR3 runs from the conserved cysteine through the conserved F or W. The D gene is left open where the match is weak. Size tells how often a clone was seen (once, few, many) or the class of an expanded clone, and some rows leave it out.

NA,TRBJ2-7,NA,TRBV27,TGTGCCAGCAGTTTATTAACAGGGTTTGGGTACGAGCAGTACTTC,CASSLLTGFGYEQYF
NA,TRBJ2-2,NA,TRBV18,TGTGCCAGCTCACCATCACGGACAGCTGCGAACACCGGGGAGCTGTTTTTT,CASSPSRTAANTGELFF
NA,TRBJ2-3,once,TRBV5-4,TGTGCCAGCAGCGGGACCGGGACCCGGGCCGCAGATACGCAGTATTTT,CASSGTGTRAADTQYF
TRBD2,TRBJ2-5,NA,TRBV2,TGTGCCAGCAGGAAAACAGGAGCGGGAGCGCAAGAGACCCAGTACTTC,CASRKTGAGAQETQYF
NA,TRBJ2-1,NA,TRBV11-2,TGTGCCAGCAGCTTAGGGCCGGGGATGAATGAGCAGTTCTTC,CASSLGPGMNEQFF
TRBD1,TRBJ1-1,NA,TRBV5-4,TGTGCCAGCAGCTTGGATGGGACAGGGGGTCATTCTGAAGCTTTCTTT,CASSLDGTGGHSEAFF
TRBD1,TRBJ1-5,NA,TRBV18,TGTGCCAGCTCACCCGGACAGGTGGATCAGCCCCAGCATTTT,CASSPGQVDQPQHF
TRBD2,TRBJ2-3,NA,TRBV27,TGTGCCAGCCGACTAGCAGACCTCCCAGATACGCAGTATTTT,CASRLADLPDTQYF
NA,TRBJ1-3,once,TRBV27,TGTGCCAGCAGTGCTCTCAGCTCTGGAAACACCATATATTTT,CASSALSSGNTIYF
NA,TRBJ2-5,NA,TRBV5-1,TGCGCCAGCACCGAGTACCAAGAGACCCAGTACTTC,CASTEYQETQYF
NA,TRBJ2-3,once,TRBV10-1,TGCGCCAGCAGTGAGTCGAGGGGCTCGAATACGCAGTATTTT,CASSESRGSNTQYF
TRBD1,TRBJ1-1,NA,TRBV6-6,TGTGCCAGCAACACAGGGGGGCAGGGACCAACTGAAGCTTTCTTT,CASNTGGQGPTEAFF
NA,TRBJ1-2,NA,TRBV6-1,TGTGCCAGCAGTGAAGGACAGACCAGGACCTACACCTTC,CASSEGQTRTYTF
TRBD1,TRBJ1-2,NA,TRBV14,TGTGCCAGCAGCCAGACGCGGACAGGGCTGGTGGGCTATGGCTACACCTTC,CASSQTRTGLVGYGYTF
TRBD2,TRBJ2-1,NA,TRBV27,TGTGCCAGCAGTCCGCCCGGGCTAGCGGGAGTGGGGATATACAATGAGCAGTTCTTC,CASSPPGLAGVGIYNEQFF
NA,TRBJ1-1,NA,TRBV5-1,TGCGCCAGCTCCCACGGGGGAACGAGGACTGAAGCTTTCTTT,CASSHGGTRTEAFF
NA,TRBJ1-2,NA,TRBV6-6,TGTGCCAGCACCCTGGTTGCGGCCTCGAACTATGGCTACACCTTC,CASTLVAASNYGYTF
NA,TRBJ2-1,NA,TRBV12-2,TGTGCAAGTCGGGGGGCGGGCAGGCCCTACAATGAGCAGTTCTTC,CASRGAGRPYNEQFF
TRBD1,TRBJ2-7,NA,TRBV4-3,TGCGCCAGCAGCCATGGGCCGGGACAGCCTTACGAGCAGTACTTC,CASSHGPGQPYEQYF
NA,TRBJ2-7,NA,TRBV11-2,TGTGCCAGCAGCTTAGATCGGGGTGGCGAGCAGTACTTC,CASSLDRGGEQYF
TRBD1,TRBJ1-1,NA,TRBV11-2,TGTGCCAGCAGCCCGGACAGGCTGAACACTGAAGCTTTCTTT,CASSPDRLNTEAFF
TRBD2,TRBJ2-1,NA,TRBV11-3,TGTGCCAGCAGCCCGCGGACAGGGAAACTAGCGGGGGGGGGAAACAATGAGCAGTTCTTC,CASSPRTGKLAGGGNNEQFF
NA,TRBJ1-5,once,TRBV28,TGTGCCAGCAGTTTACAGGGGATCCGCAATCAGCCCCAGCATTTT,CASSLQGIRNQPQHF
TRBD1,TRBJ1-1,NA,TRBV29-1,TGCAGCGTTGGACGGCACGGGACAGCGAACACTGAAGCTTTCTTT,CSVGRHGTANTEAFF
NA,TRBJ2-5,NA,TRBV6-5,TGTGCCAGCAGAGAATTGGGGGCCAGGGAGACCCAGTACTTC,CASRELGARETQYF
TRBD1,TRBJ2-1,NA,TRBV5-1,TGCGCCAGCAGCCGTGACACGGCAGGGGGTGAGCAGTTCTTC,CASSRDTAGGEQFF
NA,TRBJ2-5,NA,TRBV10-3,TGTGCCATCAGTGAGTACGGGGGCTCTCAAGAGACCCAGTACTTC,CAISEYGGSQETQYF
TRBD2,TRBJ2-7,NA,TRBV4-2,TGTGCCAGCAGCCTTGTGGTCCCCATAAAACTAGCGGGAGGCTACGAGCAGTACTTC,CASSLVVPIKLAGGYEQYF
NA,TRBJ1-2,NA,TRBV5-1,TGCGCCAGCAGCTTGGCCTCAGAAAGAGCTAACTATGGCTACACCTTC,CASSLASERANYGYTF
TRBD1,TRBJ2-3,NA,TRBV19,TGTGCCAGTAATCTCGACAGGGACGATACGCAGTATTTT,CASNLDRDDTQYF
NA,TRBJ1-5,NA,TRBV4-1,TGCGCCAGCAGCCTAACAGGGTCCGGGACCCAGCATTTT,CASSLTGSGTQHF
NA,TRBJ1-1,once,TRBV7-8,TGTGCCAGCAGCTTAAACGGATACACTGAAGCTTTCTTT,CASSLNGYTEAFF
NA,TRBJ1-5,NA,TRBV14,TGTGCCAGCAGCCACAATAGCAATCAGCCCCAGCATTTT,CASSHNSNQPQHF
NA,TRBJ1-1,NA,TRBV18,TGTGCCAGCTCACTCCGGGACATAGGAATTATGGCTGAAGCTTTCTTT,CASSLRDIGIMAEAFF
TRBD2,TRBJ2-1,NA,TRBV10-2,TGCGCCAGCAGTCAGAGCGGGAGACGGAATGAGCAGTTCTTC,CASSQSGRRNEQFF
NA,TRBJ2-7,NA,TRBV4-1,TGCGCCAGCAGCCAAGAACTAGCCCGCCGGAACGAGCAGTACTTC,CASSQELARRNEQYF
TRBD1,TRBJ2-5,NA,TRBV5-1,TGCGCCAGCAGCGAAAACAGGGGAGAGACCCAGTACTTC,CASSENRGETQYF
NA,TRBJ2-5,NA,TRBV5-1,TGCGCCAGCAGCTTGGCAGGCGGACAGCTAGGGACCCAGTACTTC,CASSLAGGQLGTQYF
TRBD2,TRBJ2-7,NA,TRBV6-1,TGTGCCAGCAGTGAAGCCCCGGTAGCGGGAGTCTACGAGCAGTACTTC,CASSEAPVAGVYEQYF
TRBD2,TRBJ2-3,once,TRBV7-9,TGTGCCAGCAGTCCTGGACTAGCGGATAGCACAGATACGCAGTATTTT,CASSPGLADSTDTQYF
NA,TRBJ2-1,NA,TRBV5-1,TGCGCCAGCAGCTTGGCCGAATCGACAGACCTTAATGAGCAGTTCTTC,CASSLAESTDLNEQFF
TRBD1,TRBJ2-3,NA,TRBV19,TGTGCCAGTAGTATGACAGGGACAGATACGCAGTATTTT,CASSMTGTDTQYF
TRBD2,TRBJ2-1,NA,TRBV2,TGTGCCAGCCACGAACGGGGGGAACCCTACAATGAGCAGTTCTTC,CASHERGEPYNEQFF
TRBD1,TRBJ2-1,NA,TRBV5-1,TGCGCCAGCAGCTCCCGGGACAGGGACTACAATGAGCAGTTCTTC,CASSSRDRDYNEQFF
TRBD2,TRBJ2-1,NA,TRBV9,TGTGCCAGCAGCGTAGTAGCGGGAGGGCCGTTGTACAATGAGCAGTTCTTC,CASSVVAGGPLYNEQFF
NA,TRBJ1-2,NA,TRBV7-9,TGTGCCAGCAGCTCCCCCGAGGACACACACTATGATCCCTATGGCTACACCTTC,CASSSPEDTHYDPYGYTF
NA,TRBJ2-6,NA,TRBV19,TGTGCCAGTACCCCCCGGGGGGCTATCGCTGGGGCCAACGTCCTGACTTTC,CASTPRGAIAGANVLTF
TRBD2,TRBJ2-3,NA,TRBV28,TGTGCCAGCAGTTTACCGGGACTAGCGAGCACAGATACGCAGTATTTT,CASSLPGLASTDTQYF
NA,TRBJ2-5,NA,TRBV5-1,TGCGCCAGCAGGAGGGACACAATTCAAGAGACCCAGTACTTC,CASRRDTIQETQYF
NA,TRBJ2-2,NA,TRBV5-5,TGTGCCAGCAGCTCAGGGGTCGGCGGGGAGCTGTTTTTT,CASSSGVGGELFF
TRBD1,TRBJ1-1,NA,TRBV25-1,TGTGCCAGCAGTGAATCTACAGGGGCTCCGGCTGAAGCTTTCTTT,CASSESTGAPAEAFF
NA,TRBJ2-3,NA,TRBV5-1,TGCGCCAGCAGCTGGGGAAGGGGATCCACAGATACGCAGTATTTT,CASSWGRGSTDTQYF
NA,TRBJ1-2,once,TRBV6-6,TGTGCCAGCACCCCTGGGAGCGGCTATGGCTACACCTTC,CASTPGSGYGYTF
NA,TRBJ2-5,NA,TRBV18,TGTGCCAGCTCCCCGGGGGCCCAGTACTTC,CASSPGAQYF
TRBD1,TRBJ2-2,NA,TRBV25-1,TGTGCCAGCAGTGTAACAGTCGGGGACAGGGGGCTGATCGGGGAGCTGTTTTTT,CASSVTVGDRGLIGELFF
TRBD2,TRBJ2-1,NA,TRBV11-2,TGTGCCAGCAGCTCGATTAGCGGGCCGTACAATGAGCAGTTCTTC,CASSSISGPYNEQFF
TRBD2,TRBJ2-1,once,TRBV2,TGTGCCAGCAGTGAAACTAGCGGGAACTACAATGAGCAGTTCTTC,CASSETSGNYNEQFF
TRBD2,TRBJ2-7,NA,TRBV5-1,TGCGCCAGCAGCGTAGCCCCAGGACTAGGGGCCCCTCTCTACGAGCAGTACTTC,CASSVAPGLGAPLYEQYF
NA,TRBJ2-1,NA,TRBV7-8,TGTGCCAGCAGCCCATTGCCGGGATCCTACAATGAGCAGTTCTTC,CASSPLPGSYNEQFF
NA,TRBJ2-1,NA,TRBV6-5,TGTGCCAGCAGTTCCGGATCCCATCGACCCTACAATGAGCAGTTCTTC,CASSSGSHRPYNEQFF